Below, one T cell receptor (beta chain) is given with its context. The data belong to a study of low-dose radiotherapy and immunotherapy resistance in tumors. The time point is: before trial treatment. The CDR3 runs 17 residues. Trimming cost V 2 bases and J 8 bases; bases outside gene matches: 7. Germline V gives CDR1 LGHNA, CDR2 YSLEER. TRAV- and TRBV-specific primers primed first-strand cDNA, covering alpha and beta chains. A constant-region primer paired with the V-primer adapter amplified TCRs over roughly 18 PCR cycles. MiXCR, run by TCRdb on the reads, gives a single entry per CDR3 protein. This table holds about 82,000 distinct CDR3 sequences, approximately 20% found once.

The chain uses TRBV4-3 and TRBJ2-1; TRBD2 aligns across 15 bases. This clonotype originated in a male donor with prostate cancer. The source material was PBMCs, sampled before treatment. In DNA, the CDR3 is TGCGCCAGCAGCCAACCGGGACTAGCGGGAGGTTTTGATGAGCAGTTCTTC. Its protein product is CASSQPGLAGGFDEQFF.